This T cell receptor beta chain was profiled in a study of cytomegalovirus exposure and HLA in healthy donors (dated 2017 in TCRdb). The study in broad terms: An earlier analysis of roughly 500 of the donors reported approximately 280 Gb of sequence data and 90 million to 120 million unique TCR beta sequences obtained from some 200 million T cells. Donor age, sex, ethnicity and CMV serostatus were collected together with the repertoire data. All discovery cohort repertoires had been generated on a single sequencing platform. Using immunosequencing, the study profiled T cell repertoires from 666 subjects and related those repertoires to cytomegalovirus serostatus. The later analysis used no new phenotypic data to find candidate immune exposures, relying instead on TCR beta sequences and their occurrence across donors. A later genetic analysis used genome-wide SNP genotypes for about 60% of the roughly 670 donors, treating that subset as a discovery cohort. Class I and class II HLA loci were covered by the typing at four-digit resolution. Among under 450 genotyped donors of the cohort, an average of around 240,000 unique TCR beta nucleotide sequences were sequenced per donor, approximately 20% of them non-productive. A handful of DR-DQ haplotypes were handled as single units for association and clustering because linkage in the cohort was strong. To predict cytomegalovirus infection status, the study brought together high-throughput TCR immunosequencing, statistical association of individual TCRs with disease status, and machine learning. Typing coverage differed by locus: A, B, C, DRB1 and DQB1 were typed in about 620-640 donors, DQA1 in around 500, DPA1 in around 600, and DPB1 in 400 to 490. Of the 398 genotyped donors, 65% to 90% fell in the genetic ancestry cluster associated with self-reported Caucasian donors. Roughly 300 gigabases of sequencing data and 78 million or so unique TCR sequences were included in an early release covering about 700 HLA-typed donors. A later analysis re-analyzed previously published TCR beta repertoires from 600 to 850 donors and added high-resolution HLA genotyping to study TCR occurrence patterns. The study was designed to test whether signatures of past pathogen exposure could be identified by cataloging public T cell receptors. A separate validation cohort of roughly 130 different subjects was used in addition to the roughly 670-subject first cohort. To decide whether each TCR beta V gene segment behaved as functional or pseudogenic, an earlier analysis of some 580 of the donors relied on high-throughput TCR beta sequencing.

The cohort consisted of 600 to 700 healthy bone marrow donors. Cohort members were all nominally healthy when sampled, although unrecorded immune exposures were likely present. The donor tested CMV seropositive, placing the donor among the 290 or so seropositive members of the cohort. Every donor gave a peripheral blood sample, and the peripheral blood mononuclear cells from that sample were used for TCR beta sequencing. Genomic DNA was extracted from the blood cell samples with the Qiagen DNeasy Blood Extraction Kit. The germline V gene gives CDR1 as MNHEY and CDR2 as SVGAGI. V is clipped by 4 bases and J by 6 bases, and the sequence between their germline boundaries is 16 bases long. The CDR3 starts with the cysteine, ends with the phenylalanine, and has 15 residues. Only the CDR3 portion is preserved as DNA: 45 bases, with reading frame beginning at the first base. The research as a whole found: Because the 87-base-pair reads could not distinguish some IMGT-functional V segments, including TRBV6-2 and TRBV6-3, those segments were excluded. The authors suggested that the approach could potentially be extended to other disease states and immunological phenotypes. A few of the identified cytomegalovirus-associated TCR beta chains were confirmed in vitro to be specific for cytomegalovirus antigens. In a later genetic analysis, fewer N-insertions in productive TCRs were reported among donors in an Asian-associated ancestry cluster than the roughly 700-donor mean. Most CMV-associated TCR beta chains appeared to be HLA-restricted in a later analysis, and the HLA associations seemed to be driven largely by CMV exposure. CMV serostatus was the only immune exposure information available for the cohort. In a later genetic analysis, a missense DCLRE1C variant was associated with V-gene and J-gene trimming of TCR beta chains, and the association was replicated in an independent cohort. The study listed approximately 150 TCR beta chains as associated with cytomegalovirus. Cytomegalovirus status was reported to be diagnosed by the classifier with high specificity and sensitivity in both the original and validation cohorts. A cluster of highly shared sequence variants was judged likely to be a technical artifact of the sequencing pipeline. A later analysis found that HLA-associated TCR beta chains were more clonally expanded and had lower generation probabilities than equally common non-associated chains. Several of the top co-occurrence clusters appeared to be linked to parvovirus B19, influenza, CMV and Epstein-Barr virus, according to a later analysis. A further reported finding was that TCR beta sequences accurately predicted the HLA-A and HLA-B alleles for most subjects in the first cohort. The earlier analysis of nearly 600 of the donors excluded approximately 17 rarely observed V segments, including chromosome 9 orphons, because counts were too low. Because some donors lacked HLA typing at each locus, the association tests relied only on the typed subset. Linkage disequilibrium might explain the correlated functional status among segregating V segments, but an unknown experimental factor could not be excluded. Across donors, most TCR sequences were observed very rarely, whereas some public TCRs were present in many individuals. In this cohort, only TCR beta chains were sequenced, and detectable features were limited by the absence of alpha or paired-chain data. In a later analysis, TCR association rates were found to vary across HLA loci, with the most associated TCRs seen for DRB1 alleles and the fewest for HLA-C alleles. A later analysis associated 17,000 or so TCR beta sequences with specific HLA alleles at a false discovery rate of 0.05. Roughly uniform sequencing depth across donors was assumed in presence/absence analyses, although this assumption may not hold. In an earlier analysis of about 550 of the donors, most TCR beta V segments were observed in productive rearrangements about 87% or about 30% of the time, broadly matching IMGT annotations. Strong co-occurrence of HLA alleles, especially DR and DQ, made assigning TCR associations to individual alleles difficult.

A word on this clone: Its target antigen remains unknown. No much larger clonotype is one base removed from it; base qualities were not supplied.

Receptor amplification or capture employed the immunoSEQ multiplex PCR assay. For the multiplex PCR, a mixture combining 60 forward primers for TCR Vbeta segments and 13 reverse primers for TCR Jbeta segments was used. The CDR3 region of rearranged TCR beta genes was amplified from genomic DNA by a multiplex PCR assay. Amplified TCR beta libraries were sequenced as 87-base-pair reads on the Illumina HiSeq System. The authors processed their data as follows. In a later analysis, 80 million or so unique TCR beta chains were counted across the roughly 670 repertoires, and about 10 million of these chains were shared by at least two donors. Raw reads were error-corrected and collapsed into unique sequences with a nearest-neighbor algorithm that merged closely related sequences to remove PCR and sequencing errors. To assign V, D and J gene segments, CDR3 sequences were aligned to IMGT reference sequences. For a sequence to be retained, a match of at least six nucleotides was required to both a V gene segment and a J gene segment. A rearrangement was called productive if the CDR3 had no stop codons and remained in frame with V and J, and every other rearrangement was called non-productive. Following IMGT convention, CDR3 was defined as the stretch from the second conserved V-encoded cysteine up to the conserved J-encoded phenylalanine. The earlier analysis of 550 to 650 of the donors excluded any sequence lacking an unambiguous match to a single V gene segment. In an earlier analysis of around 600 of the donors, V segments were called functional above 56.7% productive rearrangements and were called segregating when the between-donor standard deviation exceeded 5%. A statistical classification framework was developed to diagnose cytomegalovirus status using the catalog of TCR beta chain sequences. A later analysis assigned V and J genes by comparing TCR nucleotide sequences with IMGT/GENE-DB human TR gene sequences. A later analysis assigned CDR3 sequences and most-parsimonious VDJ recombination scenarios with the TCRdist pipeline. In a later analysis, each TCR beta chain was defined by its CDR3 amino acid sequence together with its V-gene family, and reads lacking a unique V-gene family were excluded. In a later analysis, 450 to 600 highly shared, low-generation-probability nucleotide sequences were removed to address suspected cross-contamination and a sequencing artifact. In a later analysis, a clonal expansion index was calculated for each public chain from normalized within-repertoire ranks of inferred template counts. A later analysis computed generation probabilities with a VDJ recombination model fitted to out-of-frame rearrangements, and checked the results against IGoR. Hypergeometric tests were used in a later analysis to score TCR-TCR, TCR-HLA and TCR-CMV co-occurrence, with a repertoire-size bias correction applied to the TCR pairs. To estimate false discovery rates, a later analysis permuted the HLA or CMV assignments 20 times. In a later analysis, co-occurring TCRs were grouped using DBSCAN, and TCRdist sequence similarity was added for clustering within HLA-allele-positive subsets. Co-occurrence clustering excluded repertoires with fewer than 30,000 or more than 120,000 public chains, plus five with anomalous nucleotide sharing. TCRdb carries this immuneACCESS record with in-frame sequences only. Its versions omit some clonotypes, under half of them owing to an unresolved V gene in the studies checked, with the rest unexplained. V and J calls and clone size are copied from that table; D and trimming were computed from the DNA. This sample is represented by about 200,000 clones; around three quarters of them were singletons. Jointly, the top ten make up 4.4% of the sample.

The material sequenced was PBMCs. Recombination connected TRBV6-5 to TRBJ1-5; the D gene is perhaps TRBD1, on 6 matching bases. The TCR sequence derives from a woman aged 25-40 years in good health and CMV-seropositive. The CDR3 is CASSLGGGAGQPQHF. In nucleotide form, the sequence is TGTGCCAGCAGTTTGGGGGGGGGCGCGGGTCAGCCCCAGCATTTT.